The clone carrying this T cell receptor beta chain came up once. What it binds is unknown. This entry is derived from a study of blood T cells in healthy people across ages. Notes on the study in general: A strong correlation between TCR beta diversity and naive T cell percentage was seen. CMV status of donors was unknown, possibly confounding expanded clonotype changes.

Trimming pared 4 bases from V and 1 base from J, leaving 11 bases between. The CDR3 consists of 14 residues. Per the germline V gene, CDR1 is SQVTM and CDR2 is ANQGSEA. Donors were healthy Caucasian individuals from Russia aged roughly 6 to 90. About 10 milliliters was the volume of peripheral blood drawn from each donor. Sample-barcoded 5' priming and a J-beta primer mix drove a second PCR of roughly 6 to 12 cycles. TCRdb reprocessed the 5' RACE reads via MiXCR and lists one record per CDR3 protein. The profile shows around 1,900,000 distinct CDR3 sequences, about two fifths of them singletons. The chain carries TRBV29-1 and TRBJ2-4; D is unclear. This TCR came from a human donor in good health. Sequencing was performed on blood. The chain's CDR3 is CSVAVGGAKNIQYF. The CDR3 coding sequence is TGCAGCGTTGCCGTTGGTGGGGCCAAAAACATTCAGTACTTC.